Here is one T cell receptor beta chain with its context. In this sample, this clonotype turned up many times. Its antigen remains undetermined. Per-base quality was not reported, and no clone a single base away is much larger than it. Taken from the germline V gene, the CDR1 and CDR2 loops are SGHRS and YFSETQ. The CDR3 measures 16 amino acids from cysteine to phenylalanine. CDR3 DNA is the only sequence kept; it has 48 bases, read in frame from the first base. Unmatched junction bases come to 9, with V trimmed by 0 bases and J by 5 bases. cDNA was synthesized by template-switch 5'RACE using a primer with a 10-nucleotide random unique molecular identifier that tagged each TCR transcript. Every sequencing run covered 15-18 subjects and yielded more than 160 million TCR-beta sequences. Total RNA was extracted with the RNeasy kit. TCR-beta VDJ regions were amplified with primers for the TCR constant region and the 5'RACE anchor, using the KAPA Real-time Library Amplification kit. Sample indexes and Illumina adaptors were added in a first PCR, after which library yield was increased in a second PCR. The roughly 650 bp TCR product was size-selected on a 2% E-gel SizeSelection system after Ampure bead purification. Before pooling, library quality was assessed on a Bioanalyzer, concentration was determined with Qubit, and library quantification was performed with the Kapa Library Quantification kit. Paired-end 2 x 150 bp sequencing of the libraries was performed on an Illumina HiSeq 2500. To increase sequence diversity, about 23-32% phiX was spiked into each library pool. As for the original processing: Quality-filtered reads were processed with the UMI-based MiGEC pipeline, and over 85% of raw TCR sequences were removed by the MiGEC pipeline during error correction. VDJ genes were aligned to IMGT germline references, and each clonotype was defined by a unique CDR3 amino acid sequence together with V-J genes. Clonal expansion, Shannon diversity, and CDR3 relatedness (CalcPairwiseDistances, ClusterSamples) were evaluated with VDJtools, and phylogenetic trees were built with CLCbio workbench. A clone was classed as expanded if it had 8 or more unique UMIs, a cutoff based on coefficient-of-variation modelling across technical triplicates. TCRdb trimmed the raw reads at Q25, called clones with MiXCR and kept productive beta chains. Rows are unified per CDR3 protein, each entry keeping the most common DNA and genes. The authors' filters were not applied to this entry. The table for this sample lists approximately 26,000 distinct CDR3 sequences; about 3.1% of them were counted only once. The top ten clonotypes cover around 7.3% of the sample.

This sample is part of a study of neurological immune-mediated disorders (dated by TCRdb to between 2018 and 2020). Turning to the overall study: Among the approximately 35 multiple sclerosis patients, relapsing-remitting MS accounted for around 30 and secondary progressive MS accounted for 3. The cohort included 60 to 75 subjects: roughly 15 with HAM/TSP, some 34 with multiple sclerosis, and approximately 20 healthy controls. Peripheral blood TCR-beta repertoires from HTLV-I-associated myelopathy (HAM/TSP) patients, multiple sclerosis patients and healthy controls were compared by UMI-based sequencing. The roughly 100 TCR-beta libraries covered PBMC samples along with longitudinal samples, technical triplicates, and paired sorted CD4+ and CD8+ T-cell subsets.

Results the study describes overall, beyond this receptor: Expanded clones from different subjects shared no identical CDR3 amino acid sequences, which suggests that TCR-beta repertoires were private in all groups. In phylogenetic analysis, the repertoires of 18 of 34 MS patients grouped into a cluster of related CDR3 sequences, which suggests a possible signature at the repertoire level. The MS cluster was not associated with any clinical or MRI features, and the authors stated that larger cohorts are needed. TCR clonal expansion was greatest in HAM/TSP patients and smallest in MS patients, who ranked below even healthy controls.

Libraries from unsorted PBMCs were made from 2 million PBMCs kept in RNAlater at -80 degrees C until RNA extraction. Multiple sclerosis patients were enrolled in a US clinical protocol evaluating disease progression by magnetic resonance imaging. Peripheral blood was subjected to Ficoll-Hypaque density gradient centrifugation to isolate PBMCs, which were then cryopreserved in liquid nitrogen. Material: PBMCs. The chain links TRBV5-1 with TRBJ2-7, and TRBD1 matches 9 of the central bases. The clonotype comes from a woman in her twenties or thirties with multiple sclerosis. The CDR3: CASSLGTGTGSDEQYF. The bases are TGCGCCAGCAGCTTGGGTACCGGGACAGGGTCCGACGAGCAGTACTTC. Full variable domain (CDR3 extended with the reference TRBV5-1 and TRBJ2-7 proteins): KAGVTQTPRYLIKTRGQQVTLSCSPISGHRSVSWYQQTPGQGLQFLFEYFSETQRNKGNFPGRFSGRQFSNSRSEMNVSTLELGDSALYLCASSLGTGTGSDEQYFGPGTRLTVT.